What follows describes a single TCR beta chain. TCRdb keeps only in-frame clones here, not all; method: immunoSEQ multiplex PCR. This sample has approximately 180,000 clones, with about 90% found just once. This sample was taken from a study of blood T cell repertoires in COVID-19. CDR1 and CDR2 (germline): MNHEY, SVGAGI. Trimming took off 7 bases at V and 0 bases at J, with 10 bases between the two ends. The CDR3 spans 13 residues. Sequenced: PBMCs or T cells enriched from blood (not recorded which). The chain employs TRBV6-5 and TRBJ2-7, with unresolved D. This sequence originates from a human donor with acute COVID-19. The donor label of this sample is uncertain. The CDR3 is CASKKTRSYEQYF. The DNA for the CDR3 is TGTGCCAGCAAAAAGACTCGCTCCTACGAGCAGTACTTC.